The TCR beta chain described here comes from a study of CD8 T cells in Susac syndrome. An amount of RNA that ranged from about 0.45 to 1 ug was reverse transcribed with random hexamers. TCRdb fed the immunoSEQ multiplex PCR reads into MiXCR, producing one record per CDR3 protein. The table lists some 200,000 distinct CDR3 sequences, over 90% of them singletons. The CDR3 covers 12 residues. Trimming removed 1 base from V and 8 bases from J, with 8 bases in between. Germline assignment: CDR1 LNHDA and CDR2 SQIVND (reference sequence). The sample comprised CD8+ T cells from PBMCs. The J gene is TRBJ1-1, the V gene TRBV19; D is possibly TRBD1 (5 bases). This clonotype originated in a human donor with Susac syndrome. CDR3: CASSIGQPEAFF. The CDR3 DNA reads TGTGCCAGTAGTATAGGACAGCCAGAAGCTTTCTTT.